Below, 26 T cell receptor beta chains from the same sample are listed, as sequenced in a study of OX40 agonist ivuxolimab in advanced cancers. Clones were sequenced by immunoSEQ multiplex PCR, and TCRdb holds only the in-frame ones, with some missing. The sample lists about 58,000 clones; approximately 88% were seen once. The sample here was CD4+ or CD8+ T cells sorted from blood, taken in a trial of the OX40 agonist ivuxolimab. Receptor source: an adult with an advanced solid tumor such as melanoma, head and neck, liver or kidney cancer.

The chain couples TRBV5-8 to TRBJ2-4; D might be TRBD1 (6 bases). This CDR3 has 15 residues. The V and J ends lost 5 bases and 0 bases respectively, with 12 bases between them. Germline CDR1 is SGHTS and CDR2 is YDEGEE. The chain's CDR3 is CASRLGGSAKNIQYF. CDR3 coding DNA: TGTGCCAGCAGGCTAGGGGGTTCAGCCAAAAACATTCAGTACTTC.

The rearrangement uses TRBV19 and TRBJ2-2; the D gene is possibly TRBD1 (5 bases). Germline V lookup: CDR1 LNHDA, CDR2 SQIVND (reference sequence). There are 17 residues in the CDR3. V lost 2 bases and J lost 0, with 13 bases in between. CDR3 sequence: CASSILGQSPNTGELFF. The DNA of the CDR3 is TGTGCCAGTAGTATACTGGGGCAGTCTCCGAACACCGGGGAGCTGTTTTTT.

This chain joins TRBV7-9 and TRBJ2-3, with TRBD1 matching 10 bases. CDR1 SEHNR and CDR2 FQNEAQ come from the germline V gene (reference sequence). The length of the CDR3 is 17 residues. Trimming at V came to 5 bases and at J to 4 bases, leaving 12 bases not matched to a gene. For the CDR3, the DNA is TGTGCCAGCAGCGTCGCTATCCGGGACAGGGGCGCAGATACGCAGTATTTT. It is translated as CASSVAIRDRGADTQYF.

This chain connects TRBV6-5 to TRBJ2-1; D possibly matches TRBD1 or TRBD2 (5 bases each). The germline V and J ends were trimmed by 7 bases and 8 bases, with 18 bases remaining between them. There are 14 residues in the CDR3. The germline V gene has CDR1 MNHEY and CDR2 SVGAGI. The CDR3 region has the DNA TGTGCCAGCACAACACCCACGAGGGGTGATGAGCAGTTCTTC. Translation gives CASTTPTRGDEQFF.

This chain uses TRBV27 with TRBJ1-1; 7 bases are shared with TRBD1. The V and J ends lost 4 bases and 4 bases, in that order; junction bases with no gene match: 21. This CDR3 region has 19 residues. In germline, CDR1 is MNHEY, CDR2 SMNVEV (reference sequence). CDR3 nucleotide sequence: TGTGCCAGCAGTTCAATACCCCTTGACAGGGAAGGAAGGTTCACTGAAGCTTTCTTT. This encodes CASSSIPLDREGRFTEAFF.

The CDR3 spells CSVRSGSGETQYF. CDR3 coding DNA: TGCAGCGTGAGGAGCGGGAGCGGAGAGACCCAGTACTTC. The chain links TRBV29-1 to TRBJ2-5; 8 bases fit TRBD2. Germline V gives CDR1 SQVTM, CDR2 ANQGSEA. The V gene end was trimmed by 6 bases and the J gene end by 4 bases; junction bases not matched to a gene: 7. The CDR3 is made up of 13 amino acids. The variable domain in full, completed from reference TRBV29-1 and TRBJ2-5, reads SAVISQKPSRDICQRGTSLTIQCQVDSQVTMMFWYRQQPGQSLTLIATANQGSEATYESGFVIDKFPISRPNLTFSTLTVSNMSPEDSSIYLCSVRSGSGETQYFGPGTRLLVL.

This chain links TRBV10-1 with TRBJ1-1; perhaps TRBD1 as D (5 bases). V gave up 8 bases and J gave up 1 base, with 14 bases separating them. This CDR3 is 14 amino acids long. Germline assignment: CDR1 WNHNN and CDR2 SYGVQD (reference sequence). The CDR3 nucleotides are TGCGCCAGCCAACAAGGGGACCCGAACACTGAAGCTTTCTTT. As protein: CASQQGDPNTEAFF.

The CDR3 protein is CASSPTYSGAETQYF. In DNA form, the CDR3 reads TGTGCCAGCAGCCCCACGTACTCAGGGGCAGAGACCCAGTACTTC. The rearrangement joins TRBV9 to TRBJ2-5; TRBD1 might be the D (6 bases). The V end lost 4 bases, the J end lost 4 bases, and 17 bases lay between the germline ends. CDR1 and CDR2 from the germline V gene are SGDLS and YYNGEE. The CDR3 has 15 amino acids. The full variable domain, its missing parts supplied by reference TRBV9 and TRBJ2-5, is DSGVTQTPKHLITATGQRVTLRCSPRSGDLSVYWYQQSLDQGLQFLIQYYNGEERAKGNILERFSAQQFPDLHSELNLSSLELGDSALYFCASSPTYSGAETQYFGPGTRLLVL.

The V call is TRBV9, the J call TRBJ2-1, with 12 bases that match TRBD2. Germline V gene data show CDR1 as SGDLS and CDR2 as YYNGEE. There are 18 residues in the CDR3. The V gene end was trimmed by 1 base and the J gene end by 8 bases; junction bases not matched to a gene: 13. CDR3 nucleotides: TGTGCCAGCAGCGTATCAAGACTAGCGGGAGCCCTGGGGGATGAGCAGTTCTTC. Encoded protein: CASSVSRLAGALGDEQFF. The whole variable domain, filled in from reference TRBV9 and TRBJ2-1, reads DSGVTQTPKHLITATGQRVTLRCSPRSGDLSVYWYQQSLDQGLQFLIQYYNGEERAKGNILERFSAQQFPDLHSELNLSSLELGDSALYFCASSVSRLAGALGDEQFFGPGTRLTVL.

CDR3 DNA: TGTGCCAGCAGCTCTCTGGCGATATCGGGTTTGGGCACTGAAGCTTTCTTT. Translation: CASSSLAISGLGTEAFF. V is TRBV5-6 and J is TRBJ1-1, with D uncertain. This CDR3 contains 17 residues. V was clipped by 3 bases and J by 4 bases, with 22 bases between them. Germline V CDR1 and CDR2: SGHDT, YYEEEE.

The rearrangement links TRBV7-9 to TRBJ2-1; 11 bases are shared with TRBD1. The V gene end was trimmed by 3 bases and the J gene end by 7 bases; junction bases not matched to a gene: 5. CDR1 is SEHNR and CDR2 is FQNEAQ in the germline V gene (reference sequence). CDR3 size: 15 residues. Written as DNA, the CDR3 is TGTGCCAGCAGCTTGCCGGGACAGGGGGTGAATGAGCAGTTCTTC. Protein sequence: CASSLPGQGVNEQFF.

This chain uses TRBV6-1 with TRBJ1-1, with D perhaps TRBD1 (6 bases). V lost 4 bases and J lost 6, with 18 bases in between. The V gene's germline CDR1 is MNHNS and CDR2 SASEGT. The CDR3 consists of 15 residues. The DNA for the CDR3 is TGTGCCAGCAGTGCTTGGATCGGGGGGCAAGCTGAAGCTTTCTTT. This codes for CASSAWIGGQAEAFF.

This chain joins TRBV18 and TRBJ1-1; D unresolved. The CDR3 length is 14 residues. CDR1 and CDR2 from the germline V gene are KGHSH and LQKENI. The V end lost 3 bases, the J end lost 4 bases, and 12 bases lay between the germline ends. For the CDR3, the DNA is TGTGCCAGCTCACCCCGTACCGGTGTCACTGAAGCTTTCTTT. This gives the protein CASSPRTGVTEAFF.

The rearrangement links TRBV6-5 to TRBJ2-5; 10 bases are a match to TRBD1. Looked up from germline, CDR1 is MNHEY and CDR2 is SVGAGI. V gave up 8 bases and J gave up 2 bases; unmatched junction bases: 5. The CDR3 contains 14 residues. The CDR3 nucleotides read TGTGCCAGCGGCGAGGACAGGGGGCAAGAGACCCAGTACTTC. Translation: CASGEDRGQETQYF.

The chain links TRBV5-1 to TRBJ2-6; D not certain. Per the germline V gene, CDR1 is SGHRS and CDR2 is YFSETQ. The CDR3 runs 16 residues. V shed 0 bases and J shed 0 bases, with 7 bases lying between them. CDR3: CASSLDVSSGANVLTF. The CDR3 DNA reads as TGCGCCAGCAGCTTGGATGTGAGCTCTGGGGCCAACGTCCTGACTTTC.

The chain combines TRBV27 with TRBJ1-1; 9 bases are a match to TRBD1. Germline assignment: CDR1 MNHEY and CDR2 SMNVEV (reference sequence). The CDR3 runs to 16 residues. Unmatched junction bases numbered 8, after V lost 2 bases and J lost 4 bases. The CDR3 loop reads CASSLLPGTGSTEAFF. The CDR3 nucleotides read TGTGCCAGCAGTTTACTTCCGGGGACAGGGTCCACTGAAGCTTTCTTT.

V is TRBV28 and J is TRBJ2-1; 7 nucleotides line up with TRBD2. Germline V lookup: CDR1 MDHEN, CDR2 SYDVKM. The V and J ends lost 4 bases and 1 base, in that order; junction bases with no gene match: 7. There are 16 residues in the CDR3. CDR3 sequence: CASSSPGRMSYNEQFF. The CDR3 nucleotides are TGTGCCAGCAGTTCTCCCGGGAGGATGTCCTACAATGAGCAGTTCTTC. Full variable domain (rest looked up from reference TRBV28 and TRBJ2-1): DVKVTQSSRYLVKRTGEKVFLECVQDMDHENMFWYRQDPGLGLRLIYFSYDVKMKEKGDIPEGYSVSREKKERFSLILESASTNQTSMYLCASSSPGRMSYNEQFFGPGTRLTVL.

The chain links TRBV28 to TRBJ1-2; no firm D call. The CDR3 runs to 11 residues. The germline CDR1 and CDR2 sequences are MDHEN and SYDVKM. Trimming shortened V by 2 bases and J by 8 bases, and 6 bases separated the two germline ends. The CDR3 DNA reads as TGTGCCAGCAGTTTAGGTCGGGGCTACACCTTC. Its protein is CASSLGRGYTF.

This clone has just one count. V is TRBV4-2 and J is TRBJ2-7; the match to TRBD2 covers 7 bases. The V gene's germline CDR1 is LGHNA and CDR2 YNFKEQ. The CDR3 is 15 residues long. V lost 0 bases and J lost 7; bases outside the gene matches: 9. In DNA, the CDR3 is TGTGCCAGCAGCCAAGACTGGGGGGAGGGAAATGAGCAGTACTTC. Protein product: CASSQDWGEGNEQYF.

This chain links TRBV7-2 with TRBJ2-1, with 15 nucleotides matching TRBD2. V gave up 5 bases and J gave up 8 bases; unmatched junction bases: 4. The CDR3 loop spans 15 amino acids. The germline V gene has CDR1 SGHTA and CDR2 FQGNSA. The CDR3 coding sequence is TGTGCCAGCAGCGGACTAGCGGGAGGGCCCCATGAGCAGTTCTTC. Protein: CASSGLAGGPHEQFF.

The rearrangement uses TRBV23-1 and TRBJ1-1; the D is unclear. TRBV23-1 is an ORF, and what it does is uncertain. V lost 0 bases and J 5 bases, leaving 16 bases between the germline ends. The CDR3 loop spans 16 amino acids. Written as DNA, the CDR3 is TGCGCCAGCAGTCAATCTCTGAGCCAGGTGGTTACTGAAGCTTTCTTT. Translation: CASSQSLSQVVTEAFF.

This clone has a handful of counts. The V call is TRBV7-9, the J call TRBJ2-7; D gene unclear. V was cut by 3 bases and J by 5 bases, with 11 bases left in between. Germline lookup yields CDR1 SEHNR and CDR2 FQNEAQ (reference sequence). The CDR3 has 13 amino acids. The CDR3 protein is CASSFGALDEQYF. CDR3 nucleotides: TGTGCCAGCAGCTTCGGCGCCCTGGACGAGCAGTACTTC.

The rearrangement links TRBV9 to TRBJ1-1, with D unresolved. This CDR3 is 14 amino acids long. Germline CDR1 is SGDLS and CDR2 is YYNGEE. Trimming took off 3 bases at V and 1 base at J, with 10 bases between the two ends. The CDR3 loop is CASSGRRGNTEAFF. CDR3 coding DNA: TGTGCCAGCAGCGGGAGACGAGGGAACACTGAAGCTTTCTTT.

V and J are TRBV18 and TRBJ1-2, with 8 bases that match TRBD1. J was trimmed by 4 bases and V by 2 bases; bases with no gene match: 6. The germline V gene encodes CDR1 KGHSH and CDR2 LQKENI. There are 15 residues in the CDR3. CDR3 in amino acids: CASSPGAQGVYGYTF. The CDR3 DNA follows: TGTGCCAGCTCACCAGGGGCACAGGGGGTCTATGGCTACACCTTC.

This clone was observed once. The genes are TRBV6-5 and TRBJ2-2; D call uncertain. CDR1 is MNHEY, CDR2 SVGAGI, per germline. V lost 2 bases, J lost 1 base, and 8 bases lay in between. The length of the CDR3 is 15 residues. CDR3 sequence: CASSYGGGNTGELFF. The DNA of the CDR3 is TGTGCCAGCAGTTACGGTGGCGGGAACACCGGGGAGCTGTTTTTT.

The gene calls are TRBV19 and TRBJ1-1, with TRBD1 as a possible D gene (6 bases). The CDR3 is 14 residues long. V lost 5 bases and J lost 1, with 11 bases in between. Germline V gene sequence: CDR1 LNHDA, CDR2 SQIVND (reference sequence). The chain's CDR3 is CASSHGTTNTEAFF. CDR3 sequence (DNA): TGTGCCAGTAGTCATGGGACAACGAACACTGAAGCTTTCTTT.